Each of the 7 T cell receptor beta chains below was sequenced from the same sample in a study of blood T cell repertoires in COVID-19. Assay used: immunoSEQ multiplex PCR; TCRdb lists only in-frame clones, some missing. The sample shows 85,000 to 95,000 clones, roughly 87% of them seen only once. The sample was peripheral blood. Receptors were obtained from a woman older than 75 with active COVID-19.

The V gene is TRBV5-1, the J gene TRBJ2-7, with D possibly being TRBD1 (5 bases). Germline-derived CDR1 and CDR2 are SGHRS and YFSETQ. Deletions cut 0 bases from V and 4 bases from J, with 14 bases between. This CDR3 region has 15 residues. The CDR3 spells CASSLAAGFPYEQYF. Here the CDR3 DNA reads TGCGCCAGCAGCTTGGCCGCAGGGTTCCCTTACGAGCAGTACTTC.

The chain is built from TRBV28 and TRBJ2-7; the D is unclear. The CDR3 is 14 amino acids. V dropped 3 bases and J dropped 1 base, with 10 bases sitting between them. CDR1 and CDR2 from the germline V gene are MDHEN and SYDVKM. This chain's CDR3 is CASSFPHSSYEQYF. The DNA of the CDR3 is TGTGCCAGCAGTTTTCCCCACTCGTCCTACGAGCAGTACTTC.

The chain employs TRBV10-3 and TRBJ1-2, with unresolved D. The CDR3 has 15 residues. CDR1 is ENHRY and CDR2 is SYGVKD in the germline V gene. Trimming took off 7 bases at V and 4 bases at J, with 19 bases between the two ends. CDR3 amino acids: CAITPGVGHSYGYTF. The CDR3 DNA reads TGTGCCATCACCCCCGGGGTAGGGCACTCCTATGGCTACACCTTC.

The V gene is TRBV7-3, the J gene TRBJ2-2; 9 bases line up with TRBD1. The CDR3 runs to 16 residues. CDR1 is SGHTA and CDR2 is FQGTGA in the germline V gene. V gave up 1 base and J gave up 4 bases; unmatched junction bases: 4. The CDR3 spells CASSLRGQGSTGELFF. DNA for the CDR3: TGTGCCAGCAGCTTAAGGGGACAGGGAAGCACCGGGGAGCTGTTTTTT.

This sequence joins TRBV10-3 and TRBJ2-1; 15 nucleotides line up with TRBD2. V gave up 3 bases and J gave up 0 bases; unmatched junction bases: 9. The CDR3 extends over 20 amino acids. Germline V CDR1 and CDR2: ENHRY, SYGVKD. The CDR3 loop is CAISDAGTSGRSASYNEQFF. The CDR3 region has the DNA TGTGCCATCAGTGATGCCGGGACTAGCGGGAGGTCCGCCTCCTACAATGAGCAGTTCTTC.

This clone turned up a few times. This chain uses TRBV7-9 with TRBJ1-6; possible D gene TRBD1, 6 bases. Germline CDR1 and CDR2: SEHNR and FQNEAQ (reference sequence). This CDR3 contains 14 residues. With 5 bases removed from V and 8 bases from J, the gap between germline ends came to 13 bases. The CDR3 spells CASSIRGIDSPLHF. CDR3 nucleotide sequence: TGTGCCAGCAGCATCAGGGGAATCGATTCACCCCTCCACTTT.

The chain links TRBV11-1 to TRBJ2-1, with 7 bases lining up with TRBD1. Unmatched junction bases numbered 6, after V lost 2 bases and J lost 5 bases. Germline CDR1 SGHAT, CDR2 FQDESV (reference sequence). The CDR3 has 15 amino acids. In DNA form, the CDR3 reads TGTGCCAGCAGCTTAAAGGGACAGCCTCACAATGAGCAGTTCTTC. It yields the protein CASSLKGQPHNEQFF. Supplemented by reference TRBV11-1 and TRBJ2-1, the full variable domain reads EAEVAQSPRYKITEKSQAVAFWCDPISGHATLYWYRQILGQGPELLVQFQDESVVDDSQLPKDRFSAERLKGVDSTLKIQPAELGDSAMYLCASSLKGQPHNEQFFGPGTRLTVL.